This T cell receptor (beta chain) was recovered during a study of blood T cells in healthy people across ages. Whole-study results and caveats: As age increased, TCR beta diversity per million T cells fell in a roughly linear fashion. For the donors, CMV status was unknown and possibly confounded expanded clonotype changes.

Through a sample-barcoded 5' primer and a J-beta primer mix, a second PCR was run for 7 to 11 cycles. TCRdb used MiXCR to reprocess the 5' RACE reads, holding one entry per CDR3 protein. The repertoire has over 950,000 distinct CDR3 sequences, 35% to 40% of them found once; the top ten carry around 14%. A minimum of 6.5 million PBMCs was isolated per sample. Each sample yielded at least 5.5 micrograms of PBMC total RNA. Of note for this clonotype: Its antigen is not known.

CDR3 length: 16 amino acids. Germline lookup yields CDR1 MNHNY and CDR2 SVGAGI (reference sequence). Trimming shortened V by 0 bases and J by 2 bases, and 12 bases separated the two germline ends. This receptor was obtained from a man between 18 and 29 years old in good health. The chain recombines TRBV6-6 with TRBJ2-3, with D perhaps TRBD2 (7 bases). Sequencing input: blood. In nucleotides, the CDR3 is TGTGCCAGCAGTTACTCGGAAGGGGGGGTCACAGATACGCAGTATTTT. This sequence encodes CASSYSEGGVTDTQYF.